A selection of T cell receptor beta chains follows, all from one sample in a study of cytomegalovirus exposure and HLA in healthy donors. Method: immunoSEQ multiplex PCR; TCRdb's copy keeps in-frame clones and lacks some. This table holds around 100,000 clones, around three quarters found once. The material sequenced was PBMCs. The origin of the receptors is a woman aged 18-35 years in good health and CMV-seropositive. Each CDR3 is given with its conserved first and last residue. The order of the fields is D gene, V gene, J gene, clone size, CDR3 DNA, CDR3 protein. The D gene is left open where the match is weak. The size entry is marked missing in some rows and otherwise reads once, few, many or a size class.

NA,TRBV7-9,TRBJ1-1,NA,TGTGCCAGCACGGTTGAGTTAAGCGAAGCTTTCTTT,CASTVELSEAFF
NA,TRBV2,TRBJ1-1,NA,TGTGCCAGCAGTGAAGCGCTATGGCGACAGCCGCTCGGTTTTGAAGCTTTCTTT,CASSEALWRQPLGFEAFF
NA,TRBV28,TRBJ2-7,NA,TGTGCCAGCAGTTTAGGGTACAGACCCGGTGGATGGCAGTACTTC,CASSLGYRPGGWQYF
NA,TRBV5-4,TRBJ2-5,NA,TGTGCCAGCAGCGCCGGACAGCAAGAGACCCAGTACTTC,CASSAGQQETQYF
NA,TRBV7-7,TRBJ2-7,NA,TGTGCTAGCAGCTTAGATCCCTACTACGAGCAGTACTTC,CASSLDPYYEQYF
TRBD1,TRBV27,TRBJ1-2,NA,TGTGCCAGCAGTCCCGGACAGGGGGCGGACTACACCTTC,CASSPGQGADYTF
NA,TRBV5-4,TRBJ1-1,few,TGTGCCAGCAGCTTAGATCTGTTCGGTGAAGCTTTCTTT,CASSLDLFGEAFF
NA,TRBV15,TRBJ1-2,NA,TGTGCCACCAGCAGAGGCAGTCTCTATGGCTACACCTTC,CATSRGSLYGYTF
NA,TRBV21-1,TRBJ2-7,NA,TGTGCCAGTCATAAAACTAGCGGGAGGGCCGAGCAGGGCGAGCAGTACTTC,CASHKTSGRAEQGEQYF
NA,TRBV7-8,TRBJ2-1,NA,TGTGCCAGCAGCTACCCTAGAGTACCCCGAGGGCCTACTGAGCAGTTCTTC,CASSYPRVPRGPTEQFF
TRBD1,TRBV13,TRBJ2-3,NA,TGTGCCAGCAGCTTAGAGAAGACAGGGTTAAGGACGCAGTATTTT,CASSLEKTGLRTQYF
NA,TRBV10-3,TRBJ2-4,NA,TGTGCCATCAGTGAGTCAGAGGGTGGCATTCAGTACTTC,CAISESEGGIQYF
NA,TRBV4-2,TRBJ1-5,NA,TGTGCCAGCAGCCAAGACTACAGACCCTATCAGCCCCAGCATTTT,CASSQDYRPYQPQHF
NA,TRBV7-2,TRBJ1-5,NA,TGTGCCAGCGGCCGGACAGTCAATCAGCCCCAGCATTTT,CASGRTVNQPQHF
NA,TRBV10-3,TRBJ1-2,NA,TGTGCCATCAGCGCAGGAAGCGGCGGCGACTATGGCTACACCTTC,CAISAGSGGDYGYTF
NA,TRBV2,TRBJ1-3,once,TGTGCCAGCGCACAGAGCTCTGGAAACACCATATATTTT,CASAQSSGNTIYF
TRBD1,TRBV2,TRBJ1-1,NA,TGTGCCAGCAGCGGTGGACAGGGGGAAAACACTGAAGCTTTCTTT,CASSGGQGENTEAFF
NA,TRBV18,TRBJ1-1,few,TGTGCCAGCTCACCGTCCCCGGGGGACACTGAAGCTTTCTTT,CASSPSPGDTEAFF
TRBD1,TRBV7-9,TRBJ1-4,NA,TGTGCCAGCAGCCTGGGGGACAGAGTTCCTGAAAAACTGTTTTTT,CASSLGDRVPEKLFF
NA,TRBV14,TRBJ2-1,NA,TGTGCCAGCAGCCCCCTGGGACTTTACTACAATGAGCAGTTCTTC,CASSPLGLYYNEQFF
NA,TRBV23-1,TRBJ2-3,NA,TGCGCCAGCAGTCCGACACGAATCAGGAGGGCCCCTCTTAGCACAGATACGCAGTATTTT,CASSPTRIRRAPLSTDTQYF
TRBD1,TRBV6-5,TRBJ1-1,NA,TGTGCCAGCAGTTCGAGGACAGGGGTTGATGAAGCTTTCTTT,CASSSRTGVDEAFF
NA,TRBV7-6,TRBJ2-1,NA,TGTGCCAGCAGCCCTATCCAGGGTAGCTCCTACAATGAGCAGTTCTTC,CASSPIQGSSYNEQFF
TRBD1,TRBV7-3,TRBJ2-3,few,TGTGCCAGCAGCTGGGACAGGACAGATACGCAGTATTTT,CASSWDRTDTQYF
TRBD2,TRBV4-1,TRBJ2-4,NA,TGCGCCAGCAGCCAGGGGAGTTGGCGGGAGGGCCTGGGCAAAAACATTCAGTACTTC,CASSQGSWREGLGKNIQYF
TRBD1,TRBV6-5,TRBJ1-2,few,TGTGCCAGCAGTTACTCGACACAGGGGAATGGCTACACCTTC,CASSYSTQGNGYTF
NA,TRBV6-6,TRBJ2-7,once,TGTGCCAGCAGTTACATCCCCCACTACGAGCAGTACTTC,CASSYIPHYEQYF
NA,TRBV5-4,TRBJ1-2,NA,TGTGCCAGCAGCCAACCAGAGACAGTGAACTATGGCTACACCTTC,CASSQPETVNYGYTF
NA,TRBV28,TRBJ1-5,NA,TGTGCCAGCAGTTTGGTCAACTATAGCAATCAGCCCCAGCATTTT,CASSLVNYSNQPQHF
TRBD1,TRBV5-1,TRBJ2-7,NA,TGCGCCAGCAGGGAACAGGGGGATTCCCCCTACGAGCAGTACTTC,CASREQGDSPYEQYF
NA,TRBV4-1,TRBJ1-2,NA,TGCGCCAGCAGCCAAGTTTTGGCAAGTTATGGCTACACCTTC,CASSQVLASYGYTF
TRBD2,TRBV11-3,TRBJ2-7,NA,TGTGCCAGCAGCCGGACTAGCGTTTCCTACGAGCAGTACTTC,CASSRTSVSYEQYF
NA,TRBV2,TRBJ1-1,NA,TGTGCCAGCATCAGAGATAATTTGATGGGGGGGCCTGAAGCTTTCTTT,CASIRDNLMGGPEAFF
TRBD2,TRBV23-1,TRBJ2-3,NA,TGCGCCAGCAGTCAGCGTGGGGGCGGGAGGGTCGGCACAGATACGCAGTATTTT,CASSQRGGGRVGTDTQYF
TRBD1,TRBV28,TRBJ1-1,NA,TGTGCCAGCAGTTTATTTGGCTTCGGGACAGGGCCCACTGAAGCTTTCTTT,CASSLFGFGTGPTEAFF
NA,TRBV11-3,TRBJ1-1,NA,TGTGCCAGCAGCTTAGAAGGAGGGTTGAACACTGAAGCTTTCTTT,CASSLEGGLNTEAFF
TRBD1,TRBV28,TRBJ1-5,NA,TGTGCCAGCATCAAAACAGGGGTTAGAAATCAGCCCCAGCATTTT,CASIKTGVRNQPQHF
NA,TRBV11-2,TRBJ2-7,NA,TGTGCCAGCAGCTTAGTGTCAGACGACAACGAGCAGTACTTC,CASSLVSDDNEQYF
NA,TRBV27,TRBJ2-7,NA,TGTGCCAGCAGCCGGGACATTGTCGCCTACGAGCAGTACTTC,CASSRDIVAYEQYF
TRBD2,TRBV7-7,TRBJ2-1,NA,TGTGCTAGCAGCTCCGGGACTAGCTCGGTCAATGAGCAGTTCTTC,CASSSGTSSVNEQFF
NA,TRBV7-2,TRBJ2-5,NA,TGTGCCAGCAGCTTAGCGAGCAGGGAAGAGACCCAGTACTTC,CASSLASREETQYF
TRBD1,TRBV5-4,TRBJ2-7,NA,TGTGCCAGCAGCGTGTCGACAGGGGGCTACGAGCAGTACTTC,CASSVSTGGYEQYF
NA,TRBV19,TRBJ2-7,NA,TGTGCCAGTAGTATAGGAGGCCGATACGAGCAGTACTTC,CASSIGGRYEQYF
TRBD2,TRBV30,TRBJ2-1,NA,TGTGCCTGGGGACTAGCGGGAGATCTCTACAATGAGCAGTTCTTC,CAWGLAGDLYNEQFF
NA,TRBV19,TRBJ2-1,once,TGTGCCAGTAGACCCCTTGGCGGCTCCGGGAGCCAAAATGAGCAGTTCTTC,CASRPLGGSGSQNEQFF
TRBD1,TRBV5-1,TRBJ2-1,few,TGCGCCAGCAGCTTGTCAGGGGGCCTCGATGAGCAGTTCTTC,CASSLSGGLDEQFF
TRBD2,TRBV27,TRBJ2-5,few,TGTGCCAGCAGGGGAGCGGGACGAGAGACCCAGTACTTC,CASRGAGRETQYF
TRBD1,TRBV27,TRBJ2-7,NA,TGTGCCAGCAGTCCTTATGGGACAGGGAGCCACGAGCAGTACTTC,CASSPYGTGSHEQYF
TRBD1,TRBV6-6,TRBJ2-1,NA,TGTGCCAGCAGCCCCGGACAGGGTAATAGTCAGTTCTTC,CASSPGQGNSQFF
NA,TRBV5-1,TRBJ2-7,NA,TGCGCCAGCAGCTTTCCGGGGGACTACGAGCAGTACTTC,CASSFPGDYEQYF
TRBD1,TRBV5-1,TRBJ1-1,NA,TGCGCCAGCAGCCCCAGAGGGGGCGCACAGAGGGCTTTCTTT,CASSPRGGAQRAFF
TRBD1,TRBV4-2,TRBJ1-2,NA,TGTGCCAGCAGCCACCGGGACAGAGCCAACTATGGCTACACCTTC,CASSHRDRANYGYTF
TRBD1,TRBV30,TRBJ2-7,few,TGTGCCTGGAGTACCCCGGTACAGGGGGTCTACGAGCAGTACTTC,CAWSTPVQGVYEQYF